The 29 T cell receptor beta chains below all came from one sample that was sequenced in a study of T cell changes during pregnancy in multiple sclerosis. TCRdb's table, derived via immunoSEQ multiplex PCR, lists solely in-frame clones and lacks some. The table shows over 50,000 clones, with around 89% occurring only once. Here the sequenced sample was peripheral blood, taken in the first trimester of pregnancy. These receptors all stem from a female donor in good health, enrolled as a control in a pregnancy study.

This clone was observed a handful of times. The gene calls are TRBV27 and TRBJ1-1; 8 bases map to TRBD1. Trimming cost V 4 bases and J 3 bases; bases outside gene matches: 13. From germline, CDR1 is MNHEY and CDR2 SMNVEV (reference sequence). There are 17 residues in the CDR3. The chain's CDR3 is CASSYSGGLGGYTEAFF. DNA of the CDR3: TGTGCCAGCAGTTACTCAGGGGGCCTAGGGGGGTACACTGAAGCTTTCTTT.

J is TRBJ1-2 and V is TRBV2, with no clear D. The CDR3 is 11 amino acids. Germline V gene data show CDR1 as SNHLY and CDR2 as FYNNEI. V was cut by 4 bases and J by 7 bases, with 7 bases left in between. Here the CDR3 DNA reads TGTGCCAGCAGTGTCGAGGGTGGCTACACCTTC. Translated, it gives CASSVEGGYTF.

The chain carries TRBV6-5 and TRBJ2-3; D is perhaps TRBD1 (5 bases). CDR3 size: 13 residues. V lost 6 bases to trimming and J lost 1 base, with 8 bases between them. Germline V gene lookup returns CDR1 MNHEY and CDR2 SVGAGI. CDR3 sequence: CASSQGRTDTQYF. DNA for the CDR3: TGTGCCAGCAGCCAGGGTCGCACAGATACGCAGTATTTT.

The chain carries TRBV4-2 and TRBJ1-5; TRBD1 is a possible D gene (6 bases). Germline loops: CDR1 LGHNA, CDR2 YNFKEQ. V was cut by 1 base and J by 6 bases, with 13 bases left in between. The CDR3 is 15 amino acids. The CDR3 region is CASSQVGTGFQPQHF. The CDR3 DNA reads TGTGCCAGCAGCCAAGTAGGAACAGGGTTTCAGCCCCAGCATTTT.

The chain joins TRBV5-1 to TRBJ2-5; 8 bases agree with TRBD1. The ends lost 3 bases at V and 5 bases at J; junction bases unmatched: 12. This CDR3 has 16 residues. The germline V gene has CDR1 SGHRS and CDR2 YFSETQ. The CDR3 sequence: CASSYLGTGVGETQYF. The CDR3 DNA is TGCGCCAGCAGCTACCTCGGGACAGGCGTAGGGGAGACCCAGTACTTC.

This chain uses TRBV18 with TRBJ2-7, with 7 bases identical to TRBD1. The CDR3 runs to 14 residues. Trimming cost V 6 bases and J 0 bases; bases outside gene matches: 5. Germline V gives CDR1 KGHSH, CDR2 LQKENI. CDR3 region: CASSPTGLSYEQYF. CDR3 DNA sequence: TGTGCCAGCTCCCCGACAGGGCTCTCCTACGAGCAGTACTTC.

V and J are TRBV6-5 and TRBJ2-1, with 9 nucleotides matching TRBD1. V lost 2 bases, J lost 9 bases, and 8 bases stayed unmatched. The CDR3 extends over 15 amino acids. The germline gives CDR1 MNHEY, CDR2 SVGAGI. CDR3 bases: TGTGCCAGCAGTTACCCGGGACAGGGTAATTTTGAGCAGTTCTTC. Encoded protein: CASSYPGQGNFEQFF.

This chain links TRBV7-2 with TRBJ2-5; 14 bases are a match to TRBD2. The germline CDR1 and CDR2 sequences are SGHTA and FQGNSA. After removal of 6 bases from V and 2 bases from J, the junction contained 2 bases not matched to a gene. CDR3 size: 15 residues. Here the CDR3 DNA reads TGTGCCAGCAGTCGGACTAGCGGGGGGCAAGAGACCCAGTACTTC. It specifies CASSRTSGGQETQYF.

This chain links TRBV5-6 with TRBJ2-1; a possible D gene is TRBD2 (5 bases). Germline V lookup: CDR1 SGHDT, CDR2 YYEEEE. Trimming cost V 4 bases and J 3 bases, with 17 bases left between them. CDR3 length: 16 amino acids. CDR3 DNA sequence: TGTGCCAGCAGCACCCCCGGTCGGGGAGACTACAATGAGCAGTTCTTC. Residues: CASSTPGRGDYNEQFF.

The chain uses TRBV7-3 and TRBJ2-7, with TRBD2 matching 9 bases. V was clipped by 4 bases and J by 4 bases; unmatched bases: 8. Looked up from germline, CDR1 is SGHTA and CDR2 is FQGTGA. The CDR3 loop spans 15 amino acids. CDR3 sequence: CASSSQASGVYEQYF. The CDR3 DNA sequence: TGTGCCAGCAGCTCACAGGCTAGCGGGGTGTACGAGCAGTACTTC.

V is TRBV7-9 and J is TRBJ2-5; 11 bases line up with TRBD2. Germline V gene data show CDR1 as SEHNR and CDR2 as FQNEAQ (reference sequence). The CDR3 runs to 15 residues. J lost 3 bases, V lost 4 bases, and 4 bases had no gene match. The CDR3 protein is CASSSGTSGEETQYF. CDR3 DNA sequence: TGTGCCAGCAGCTCGGGGACTAGCGGAGAAGAGACCCAGTACTTC.

This chain uses TRBV19 with TRBJ2-5; 11 nucleotides agree with TRBD2. This CDR3 is built from 15 residues. CDR1 is LNHDA and CDR2 is SQIVND in the germline V gene (reference sequence). Trimming cost V 4 bases and J 5 bases; bases outside gene matches: 6. CDR3 DNA: TGTGCCAGTAGTAGTAGCGGGGGGGCCACGGAGACCCAGTACTTC. Translated, it gives CASSSSGGATETQYF.

CDR3 residues: CAGVGRNGYTGELFF. The DNA for the CDR3 is TGTGCCGGGGTGGGGAGGAATGGATATACCGGGGAGCTGTTTTTT. The chain is built from TRBV30 and TRBJ2-2; the D gene is possibly TRBD2 (6 bases). Germline V gene lookup returns CDR1 GTSNPN and CDR2 SVGIG (reference sequence). The CDR3 length is 15 residues. Between the trimmed V and J ends, which lost 8 bases and 5 bases, there was a span of 21 bases.

The sample holds one count of this clone. The rearrangement joins TRBV13 to TRBJ2-3; possible D gene TRBD1, 6 bases. CDR3 length: 16 amino acids. Trimming removed 4 bases at V and 1 base at J, with 15 bases between. Germline V gene sequence: CDR1 PRHDT, CDR2 FYEKMQ (reference sequence). CDR3 protein: CASSSTGTSRTDTQYF. CDR3 in DNA: TGTGCCAGCAGCTCGACCGGGACAAGTCGCACAGATACGCAGTATTTT.

The gene calls are TRBV5-1 and TRBJ1-1, with 8 bases that match TRBD1. The CDR3 sequence is 16 residues long. CDR1 and CDR2 (germline): SGHRS, YFSETQ. With 0 bases clipped from V and 2 bases from J, the junction kept 6 bases outside the gene matches. The CDR3 coding sequence is TGCGCCAGCAGCTTGGGACAGGGGAGCGCCAACACTGAAGCTTTCTTT. Translating it yields CASSLGQGSANTEAFF. Full variable domain (remainder filled in from reference TRBV5-1 and TRBJ1-1): KAGVTQTPRYLIKTRGQQVTLSCSPISGHRSVSWYQQTPGQGLQFLFEYFSETQRNKGNFPGRFSGRQFSNSRSEMNVSTLELGDSALYLCASSLGQGSANTEAFFGQGTRLTVV.

The chain uses TRBV6-6 and TRBJ2-2, with 10 bases matching TRBD1. This CDR3 spans 16 amino acids. CDR1 is MNHNY, CDR2 SVGAGI, per germline (reference sequence). J gave up 7 bases and V 0 bases, and 5 bases lay outside the gene matches. The CDR3 DNA reads TGTGCCAGCAGTTACTCAGCGACAGGGGGCAACGGGGAGCTGTTTTTT. The encoded protein is CASSYSATGGNGELFF.

The J gene is TRBJ2-7, the V gene TRBV18; 8 bases align to TRBD1. After removal of 6 bases from V and 3 bases from J, the junction contained 13 bases not matched to a gene. In germline, CDR1 is KGHSH, CDR2 LQKENI. The CDR3 is made up of 16 amino acids. The CDR3 DNA sequence: TGTGCCAGCTCCCCAGGTGGGGACAGGCGACTCTACGAGCAGTACTTC. Its protein is CASSPGGDRRLYEQYF.

The chain has TRBV10-3 and TRBJ1-1; TRBD1 agrees at 8 bases. The V gene's germline CDR1 is ENHRY and CDR2 SYGVKD. CDR3 size: 12 residues. Trimming took 8 bases from V and 2 from J; bases not matched to a gene: 1. The CDR3 sequence is CAIGQGNTEAFF. In nucleotides, the CDR3 is TGTGCCATCGGACAGGGAAACACTGAAGCTTTCTTT.

J is TRBJ2-3 and V is TRBV6-5; perhaps TRBD1 as D (5 bases). This CDR3 contains 15 residues. Trimming left V 2 bases short and J 4 bases short, with 13 bases between. CDR1 MNHEY and CDR2 SVGAGI come from the germline V gene. In DNA form, the CDR3 reads TGTGCCAGCAGTTACGGCTCCACAGGTTCAGATACGCAGTATTTT. This encodes CASSYGSTGSDTQYF.

This rearrangement joins TRBV5-8 to TRBJ2-2, with a weak D call TRBD1 (6 bases). Trimming removed 4 bases at V and 6 bases at J, with 22 bases between. CDR3 size: 17 residues. Germline CDR1 SGHTS, CDR2 YDEGEE. CDR3 region: CASSEIIPTGRPGELFF. CDR3 coding DNA: TGTGCCAGCAGCGAAATAATACCCACAGGGCGTCCCGGGGAGCTGTTTTTT.

This clone has just one count. The V and J genes are TRBV30 and TRBJ2-7; 10 bases match TRBD2. This CDR3 spans 13 amino acids. CDR1 GTSNPN and CDR2 SVGIG come from the germline V gene (reference sequence). The V gene end was trimmed by 7 bases and the J gene end by 2 bases; junction bases not matched to a gene: 5. In nucleotides, the CDR3 is TGTGCCTTTTTTAGCGGGGGGCCCTACGAGCAGTACTTC. It encodes CAFFSGGPYEQYF.

This clone was picked up one time. The V and J genes are TRBV9 and TRBJ2-1; possibly TRBD1 for D (6 bases). V was clipped by 1 base and J by 2 bases, with 10 bases between them. The germline CDR1 and CDR2 sequences are SGDLS and YYNGEE. The CDR3 totals 15 residues. The CDR3 coding sequence is TGTGCCAGCAGCGTACAGGGGCCTACCTACAATGAGCAGTTCTTC. This translates into CASSVQGPTYNEQFF.

The chain employs TRBV5-1 and TRBJ1-2, with D possibly TRBD1 on 6 matching bases. Per germline, CDR1 SGHRS and CDR2 YFSETQ. The CDR3 runs 16 residues. V was shortened by 5 bases and J by 5 bases, with 22 bases between the two germline ends. The CDR3 DNA reads as TGCGCCAGCAGTGGGAGGGGGTACCAACTTTGGTATGGCTACACCTTC. Encoded protein: CASSGRGYQLWYGYTF.

The rearrangement links TRBV15 to TRBJ2-6, with TRBD1 as a possible D gene (6 bases). Germline V gene data show CDR1 as LNHNV and CDR2 as YYDKDF (reference sequence). V was trimmed by 1 base and J by 2 bases, leaving 9 bases between them. The CDR3 loop spans 16 amino acids. The chain's CDR3 is CATSRVSGAGANVLTF. The DNA of the CDR3 is TGTGCCACCAGCAGAGTTTCAGGGGCTGGGGCCAACGTCCTGACTTTC.

The chain recombines TRBV9 with TRBJ2-1, with D possibly TRBD1 on 6 matching bases. Looked up from germline, CDR1 is SGDLS and CDR2 is YYNGEE. The V gene lost 4 bases and the J gene lost 3 bases, with 8 bases spanning the gap. This CDR3 region has 13 residues. In nucleotides, the CDR3 is TGTGCCAGCAGCCCAGGGGACTACAATGAGCAGTTCTTC. Protein: CASSPGDYNEQFF.

The chain links TRBV4-3 to TRBJ2-3; 10 bases align to TRBD2. The germline V gene has CDR1 LGHNA and CDR2 YSLEER. J gave up 3 bases and V 1 base, and 10 bases lay outside the gene matches. The CDR3 spans 18 residues. In nucleotides, the CDR3 is TGCGCCAGCAGCCAAGTCTACATTTCAGCGGGGGGGACAGATACGCAGTATTTT. The encoded protein is CASSQVYISAGGTDTQYF.

This chain connects TRBV30 to TRBJ1-2, with 10 bases matching TRBD1. The V gene end was trimmed by 0 bases and the J gene end by 0 bases; junction bases not matched to a gene: 7. Per germline, CDR1 GTSNPN and CDR2 SVGIG (reference sequence). This CDR3 region has 17 residues. The CDR3 is CAWSVLLGQGSNYGYTF. CDR3 sequence (DNA): TGTGCCTGGAGTGTACTGTTGGGACAGGGGTCTAACTATGGCTACACCTTC.

The chain uses TRBV29-1 and TRBJ1-2; D is unresolved. V lost 4 bases, J lost 4 bases, and 13 bases lay in between. CDR1 SQVTM and CDR2 ANQGSEA come from the germline V gene. The CDR3 is 13 amino acids. For the CDR3, the DNA is TGCAGCGTTGGAGCCGTCGGAGTCTATGGCTACACCTTC. This encodes CSVGAVGVYGYTF.

With regard to this clone: The junction departs from the called germline gene at one end, perhaps through a read error. The J gene is TRBJ2-5, the V gene TRBV4-3; the match to TRBD2 covers 8 bases. This CDR3 spans 15 amino acids. In germline, CDR1 is LGHNA, CDR2 YSLEER. CDR3 sequence: CASSQDSGGAWHLHF. DNA for the CDR3: TGCGCCAGCAGCCAAGATTCGGGGGGGGCCTGGCATTTGCACTTC.